The entry that follows covers one T cell receptor (beta chain) sequence. The record originates from a study of cytomegalovirus exposure and HLA in healthy donors. Assay used: immunoSEQ multiplex PCR; TCRdb lists only in-frame clones, some missing. The sample includes under 400,000 clones, 88% of them seen just once. This clonotype originated in a man between 25 and 39 years old in good health and CMV-seronegative. The source material was PBMCs.

CDR3 nucleotides: TGTGCCAGCAGTAAGGACAGGGGGAGAAACTATGGCTACACCTTC. The encoded protein is CASSKDRGRNYGYTF. V is TRBV6-5 and J is TRBJ1-2, with 10 nucleotides matching TRBD1. The CDR3 is 15 residues long. J lost 2 bases, V lost 5 bases, and 5 bases had no gene match. Germline CDR1 MNHEY, CDR2 SVGAGI.